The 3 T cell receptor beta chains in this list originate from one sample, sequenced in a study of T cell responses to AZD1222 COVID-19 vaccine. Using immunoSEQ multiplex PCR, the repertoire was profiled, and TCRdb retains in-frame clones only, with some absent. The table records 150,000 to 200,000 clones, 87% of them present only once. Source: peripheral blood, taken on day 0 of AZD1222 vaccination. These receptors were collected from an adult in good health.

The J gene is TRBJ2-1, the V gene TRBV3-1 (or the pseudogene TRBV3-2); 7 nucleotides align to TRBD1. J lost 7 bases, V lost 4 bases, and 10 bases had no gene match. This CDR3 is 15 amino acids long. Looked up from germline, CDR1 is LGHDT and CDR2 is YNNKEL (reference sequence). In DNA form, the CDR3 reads TGTGCCAGCAGCCTCGACAGGGTTTTACGTAATGAGCAGTTCTTC. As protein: CASSLDRVLRNEQFF.

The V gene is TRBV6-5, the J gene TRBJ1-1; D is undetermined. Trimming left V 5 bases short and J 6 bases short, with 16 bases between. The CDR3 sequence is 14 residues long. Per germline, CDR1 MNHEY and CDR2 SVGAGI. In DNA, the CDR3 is TGTGCCAGCAGTCTTAACGCAGGTTTCGCTGAAGCTTTCTTT. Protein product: CASSLNAGFAEAFF.

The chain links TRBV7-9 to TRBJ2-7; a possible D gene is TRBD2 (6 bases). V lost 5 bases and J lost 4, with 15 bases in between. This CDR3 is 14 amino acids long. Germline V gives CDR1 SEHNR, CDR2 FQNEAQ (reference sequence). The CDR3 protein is CASSLGTSRYEQYF. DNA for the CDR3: TGTGCCAGCAGCCTTGGGACTTCTAGATACGAGCAGTACTTC.